This T cell receptor beta chain was obtained from a study of cytomegalovirus exposure and HLA in healthy donors. The study, taken as a whole, reports: It was confirmed in vitro that a few of the CMV-associated chains were specific for CMV antigens.

Primers included in the PCR were 60 Vbeta and 13 Jbeta primers. The method was immunoSEQ multiplex PCR; TCRdb's version includes in-frame clones alone and lacks a portion of them. Among approximately 170,000 clones listed, approximately 80% were seen once. Concerning this clone itself: The antigen remains undetermined.

Looked up from germline, CDR1 is SGHRS and CDR2 is YFSETQ. There are 16 residues in the CDR3. With V trimmed by 6 bases and J by 3 bases, 6 bases remained unmatched. This sequence was found in a woman in her forties or fifties in good health and CMV-seropositive. This sequence joins TRBV5-1 and TRBJ2-7; 16 bases are shared with TRBD2. The sequenced sample consisted of PBMCs. CDR3 DNA: TGCGCCAGCACCGAGGGACTAGCGGGGGGGTACTACGAGCAGTACTTC. This translates into CASTEGLAGGYYEQYF.